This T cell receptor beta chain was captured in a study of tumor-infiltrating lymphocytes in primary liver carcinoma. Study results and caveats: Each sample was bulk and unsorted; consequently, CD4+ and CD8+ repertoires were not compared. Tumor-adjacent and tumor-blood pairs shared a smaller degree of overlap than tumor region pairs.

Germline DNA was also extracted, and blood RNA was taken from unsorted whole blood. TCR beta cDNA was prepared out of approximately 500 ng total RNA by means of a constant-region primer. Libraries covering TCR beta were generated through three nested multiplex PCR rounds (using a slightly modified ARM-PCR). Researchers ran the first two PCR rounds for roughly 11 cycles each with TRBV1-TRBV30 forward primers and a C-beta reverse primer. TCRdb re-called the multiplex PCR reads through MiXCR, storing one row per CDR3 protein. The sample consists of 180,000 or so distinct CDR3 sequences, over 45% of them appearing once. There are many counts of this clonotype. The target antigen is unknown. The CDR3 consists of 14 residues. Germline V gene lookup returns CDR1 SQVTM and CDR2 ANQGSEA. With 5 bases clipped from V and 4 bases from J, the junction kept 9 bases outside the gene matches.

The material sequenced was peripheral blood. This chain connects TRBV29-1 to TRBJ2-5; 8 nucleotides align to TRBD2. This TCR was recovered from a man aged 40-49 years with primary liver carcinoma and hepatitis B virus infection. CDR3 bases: TGCAGCGTTCGAGGGAGCGGGAGTTCAGAGACCCAGTACTTC. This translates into CSVRGSGSSETQYF.